This T cell receptor beta chain was documented in a study of blood T cells in healthy people across ages. Study details: About one barcoded beta molecule per two T cells was captured by template switching.

This clonotype came up many times. Its antigen is still unknown. The CDR3 spans 13 residues. V was trimmed by 8 bases and J by 4 bases, leaving 9 bases between them. Study-level points and caveats: PBMCs left unsorted prevented a conclusive naive versus antigen-experienced comparison.

A sample-barcoded 5' primer and a J-beta primer mix were used in a second PCR of roughly 7 to 12 cycles. TCRdb recomputed calls from the 5' RACE reads with MiXCR, one row per CDR3 protein. This table has 600,000 to 800,000 distinct CDR3 sequences, 52% appearing once. PBMCs numbering at least 7 million were isolated per sample. The receptor was isolated from a woman of 80 years or more in good health. J is TRBJ2-6 and V is TRBV12-3 or TRBV12-4; D is uncertain. Input material: blood. The CDR3 sequence is CASGFAGANVLTF. CDR3 DNA: TGTGCCAGCGGATTCGCCGGGGCCAACGTCCTGACTTTC.